This T cell receptor (beta chain) was identified during a study of regulatory T cells in long-lasting Graves disease. CDR3-region Arm-PCR and iRepertoire HTBI primers produced the TCR beta libraries. TCRdb used MiXCR to reprocess the multiplex PCR reads, holding one entry per CDR3 protein. The data hold about half a million distinct CDR3 sequences, with approximately 23% observed a single time. The time point: persistent/refractory GD, antithyroid drugs over 5 years with positive TRAb. Generation of the TCR library employed RNA extracted from PBMCs. The germline V gene has CDR1 MNHNS and CDR2 SASEGT. CDR3 size: 15 residues. Trimming cost V 5 bases and J 7 bases, with 15 bases left between them.

The source of this sequence is a female donor with Graves disease. The sequencing here drew on peripheral blood mononuclear cells (PBMCs), taken when the disease was refractory, from a patient treated with antithyroid drugs. The V call is TRBV6-1, the J call TRBJ1-6; D not certain. CDR3 residues: CASSNLREGNSPLHF. The CDR3, as DNA: TGTGCCAGCAGTAACCTGAGGGAAGGGAATTCACCCCTCCACTTT.